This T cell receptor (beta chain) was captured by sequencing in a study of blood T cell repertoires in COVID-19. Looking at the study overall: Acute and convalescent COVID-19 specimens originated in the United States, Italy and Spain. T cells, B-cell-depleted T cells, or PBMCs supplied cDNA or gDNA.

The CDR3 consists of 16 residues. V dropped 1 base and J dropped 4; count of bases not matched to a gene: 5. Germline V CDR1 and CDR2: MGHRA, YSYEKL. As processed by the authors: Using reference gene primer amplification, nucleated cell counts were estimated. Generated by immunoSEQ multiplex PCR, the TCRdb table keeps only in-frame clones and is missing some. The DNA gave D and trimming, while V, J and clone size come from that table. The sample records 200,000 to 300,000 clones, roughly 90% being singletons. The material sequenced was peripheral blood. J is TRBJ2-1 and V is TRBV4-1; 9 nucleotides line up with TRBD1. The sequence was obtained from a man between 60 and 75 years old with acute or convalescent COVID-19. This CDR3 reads CASSQATGTGYNEQFF. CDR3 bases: TGCGCCAGCAGCCAAGCCACCGGGACAGGGTACAATGAGCAGTTCTTC.